Below are 28 T cell receptor beta chains sequenced from a single sample in a study of cytomegalovirus exposure and HLA in healthy donors (dated by TCRdb to the late 2010s). The method behind the library was the immunoSEQ multiplex PCR assay. For the multiplex PCR, a mixture combining 60 forward primers for TCR Vbeta segments and 13 reverse primers for TCR Jbeta segments was used. The source is immuneACCESS, and TCRdb retained only in-frame sequences with V and J called. Part of the clones is not carried over; for the studies checked, unresolved V genes explain less than half of this, and the remainder is unexplained. This sample's table carries some 130,000 clones. The top ten constitute roughly 2% of the sample. Sequencing was done on a sample of PBMCs. Receptors originate from a woman aged 55-69 years in good health and CMV-seronegative.

The J gene is TRBJ1-1, the V gene TRBV7-9; D call uncertain. Germline lookup yields CDR1 SEHNR and CDR2 FQNEAQ (reference sequence). V was clipped by 4 bases and J by 0 bases, with 9 bases between them. The CDR3 contains 14 residues. The CDR3 nucleotides are TGTGCCAGCAGCTCCCCGGGAATGAACACTGAAGCTTTCTTT. Translated, it gives CASSSPGMNTEAFF.

V and J are TRBV10-3 and TRBJ1-2; D is unresolved. This CDR3 contains 16 residues. Germline loops: CDR1 ENHRY, CDR2 SYGVKD. V gave up 4 bases and J gave up 1 base, with 16 bases separating them. The CDR3 nucleotides read TGTGCCATCAGTGCTTCCGCCAAACTAGATAACTATGGCTACACCTTC. Its protein product is CAISASAKLDNYGYTF.

The chain is built from TRBV9 and TRBJ2-2; no clear D gene. The CDR3 length is 14 residues. In germline, CDR1 is SGDLS, CDR2 YYNGEE. The V gene lost 4 bases and the J gene lost 0 bases, with 7 bases spanning the gap. CDR3 loop: CASSPTANTGELFF. The CDR3 region has the DNA TGTGCCAGCAGCCCCACAGCGAACACCGGGGAGCTGTTTTTT.

The chain couples TRBV11-2 to TRBJ2-7, with a tentative D call TRBD1 (6 bases). The CDR3 is made up of 17 amino acids. Trimming took off 6 bases at V and 9 bases at J, with 30 bases between the two ends. Germline CDR1 is SGHAT and CDR2 is FQNNGV. The CDR3 nucleotides are TGTGCCAGCAGGCCCCTGGCAGGGGACACGCGTTTGATGGTGCAGTACTTC. It is translated as CASRPLAGDTRLMVQYF.

The chain recombines TRBV4-2 with TRBJ2-3, with TRBD2 matching 13 bases. The length of the CDR3 is 19 residues. V shed 0 bases and J 0 bases; nucleotides not matched to a gene: 6. In germline, CDR1 is LGHNA, CDR2 YNFKEQ. The DNA of the CDR3 is TGTGCCAGCAGCCAAGACGGGACTAGCGGGATTGGAAGCACAGATACGCAGTATTTT. As protein: CASSQDGTSGIGSTDTQYF.

V is TRBV27 and J is TRBJ1-4; possibly TRBD1 for D (5 bases). The CDR3 runs 15 residues. V lost 5 bases and J lost 5, with 15 bases in between. From germline, CDR1 is MNHEY and CDR2 SMNVEV (reference sequence). The CDR3 sequence is CASSPGARWNEKLFF. CDR3 sequence (DNA): TGTGCCAGCAGTCCTGGGGCCAGGTGGAATGAAAAACTGTTTTTT.

V and J are TRBV2 and TRBJ2-1, with TRBD2 identical over 11 bases. Per germline, CDR1 SNHLY and CDR2 FYNNEI. Unmatched junction bases numbered 10, after V lost 6 bases and J lost 9 bases. The CDR3 has 15 residues. In DNA, the CDR3 is TGTGCCAGCAGAGTAACTAGCGGGGGAGGGGTTGAGCAGTTCTTC. Protein product: CASRVTSGGGVEQFF.

The chain is built from TRBV5-5 and TRBJ1-2; D uncertain. Germline values: CDR1 SGHKS, CDR2 YYEKEE (reference sequence). Trimming removed 1 base from V and 1 base from J, with 8 bases in between. This CDR3 has 14 residues. CDR3 coding DNA: TGTGCCAGCAGCTTGTGGTCAGATAACTATGGCTACACCTTC. Its protein product is CASSLWSDNYGYTF. Looking up the rest from reference TRBV5-5 and TRBJ1-2 gives the full variable domain: DAGVTQSPTHLIKTRGQQVTLRCSPISGHKSVSWYQQVLGQGPQFIFQYYEKEERGRGNFPDRFSARQFPNYSSELNVNALLLGDSALYLCASSLWSDNYGYTFGSGTRLTVV.

The chain couples TRBV4-2 to TRBJ1-6; no definite D call. The V end lost 0 bases, the J end lost 9 bases, and 6 bases lay between the germline ends. The CDR3 is 13 residues long. Looked up from germline, CDR1 is LGHNA and CDR2 is YNFKEQ. The CDR3 nucleotides are TGTGCCAGCAGCCAAGACTCAGGTTCACCCCTCCACTTT. Encoded protein: CASSQDSGSPLHF.

The rearrangement uses TRBV18 and TRBJ2-3, with 7 bases matching TRBD1. From germline, CDR1 is KGHSH and CDR2 LQKENI. The V gene end was trimmed by 3 bases and the J gene end by 0 bases; junction bases not matched to a gene: 3. CDR3 size: 15 residues. The DNA of the CDR3 is TGTGCCAGCTCACCGACAGGGACAAGCACAGATACGCAGTATTTT. Protein product: CASSPTGTSTDTQYF.

The chain is built from TRBV4-1 and TRBJ1-4; maybe TRBD1 (5 bases). CDR1 and CDR2 from the germline V gene are MGHRA and YSYEKL. The CDR3 runs to 14 residues. Trimming left V 3 bases short and J 10 bases short, with 15 bases between. DNA of the CDR3: TGCGCCAGCAGCCACCTTTGGGGCGAAAGAAAACTGTTTTTT. It codes for CASSHLWGERKLFF.

In nucleotides, the CDR3 is TGTGCCAGCAGCCAGGGGGCTTACGAGCAGTACTTC. Protein: CASSQGAYEQYF. The genes are TRBV11-2 and TRBJ2-7; 8 nucleotides align to TRBD1. The length of the CDR3 is 12 residues. J gave up 4 bases and V 5 bases, and 1 base lay outside the gene matches. Germline assignment: CDR1 SGHAT and CDR2 FQNNGV.

The genes are TRBV10-3 and TRBJ1-1; no clear D. CDR3 length: 12 residues. Per the germline V gene, CDR1 is ENHRY and CDR2 is SYGVKD. V lost 1 base and J lost 10, with 10 bases in between. CDR3 loop: CAISEWRVGAFF. Here the CDR3 DNA reads TGTGCCATCAGTGAGTGGCGGGTGGGAGCTTTCTTT.

The chain uses TRBV11-2 and TRBJ2-7, with D uncertain. Deletions cut 5 bases from V and 6 bases from J, with 8 bases between. The CDR3 sequence is 11 residues long. In germline, CDR1 is SGHAT, CDR2 FQNNGV. The CDR3 region has the DNA TGTGCCAGCAGCCAGATCTCCGAGCAGTACTTC. Protein sequence: CASSQISEQYF.

CDR3 sequence: CSVEVWDMGNTIYF. Here the CDR3 DNA reads TGCAGCGTTGAGGTTTGGGACATGGGAAACACCATATATTTT. V is TRBV29-1 and J is TRBJ1-3, with D possibly TRBD1 on 6 matching bases. This CDR3 has 14 residues. The V end lost 3 bases, the J end lost 4 bases, and 13 bases lay between the germline ends. CDR1 and CDR2 from the germline V gene are SQVTM and ANQGSEA.

V is TRBV12-5 and J is TRBJ2-2; 7 bases are a match to TRBD2. The V segment lost 6 bases and the J segment 4 bases; nucleotides outside the gene matches: 8. The CDR3 is made up of 15 amino acids. Germline loops: CDR1 LGHNT, CDR2 FRNRAP. The CDR3 sequence is CASGQAGTSTGELFF. CDR3 sequence (DNA): TGTGCTAGTGGCCAAGCGGGGACCTCCACCGGGGAGCTGTTTTTT.

The chain is built from TRBV6-1 and TRBJ1-1, with D maybe TRBD1 (5 bases). The germline V gene has CDR1 MNHNS and CDR2 SASEGT. V was shortened by 5 bases and J by 1 base, with 17 bases between the two germline ends. This CDR3 is built from 16 residues. In nucleotides, the CDR3 is TGTGCCAGCAGTAAAGAACCTGGGGGGGAGAACACTGAAGCTTTCTTT. This codes for CASSKEPGGENTEAFF.

The genes are TRBV27 and TRBJ2-6, with TRBD2 as a possible D gene (6 bases). The V end was cut by 6 bases, the J end by 0 bases, with 12 bases between. The CDR3 contains 16 residues. CDR1 MNHEY and CDR2 SMNVEV come from the germline V gene (reference sequence). CDR3 sequence (DNA): TGTGCCAGCAGGGAGGGTTACGCCTCTGGGGCCAACGTCCTGACTTTC. This sequence encodes CASREGYASGANVLTF.

The genes are TRBV6-4 and TRBJ2-7, with 7 nucleotides matching TRBD2. Germline CDR1 reads MRHNA; CDR2 reads SNTAGT. V lost 10 bases and J lost 0; bases outside the gene matches: 15. This CDR3 is built from 16 residues. The CDR3 DNA is TGTGCCACTAGCCCGGGGGTGCGGGGGAGCTCCTACGAGCAGTACTTC. Translating it yields CATSPGVRGSSYEQYF.

This chain joins TRBV28 and TRBJ1-5; a possible D gene is TRBD1 (6 bases). The CDR3 sequence is 14 residues long. The ends were cut back, 10 bases at V and 0 bases at J, with 13 bases in the middle. CDR1 is MDHEN and CDR2 is SYDVKM in the germline V gene. DNA for the CDR3: TGTGCCACTTGGGACACATATAGCAATCAGCCCCAGCATTTT. It specifies CATWDTYSNQPQHF.

This chain connects TRBV9 to TRBJ2-1; 16 bases are shared with TRBD2. The ends lost 4 bases at V and 0 bases at J; junction bases unmatched: 4. Germline CDR1 is SGDLS and CDR2 is YYNGEE. The CDR3 extends over 18 amino acids. The CDR3 coding sequence is TGTGCCAGCAGCCCGGGGACTAGCGGGGGGGCCTCCTACAATGAGCAGTTCTTC. The encoded protein is CASSPGTSGGASYNEQFF.

This rearrangement joins TRBV7-4 to TRBJ2-5, with TRBD1 matching 8 bases. The CDR3 has 16 residues. Germline lookup yields CDR1 SGHVT and CDR2 SQSDAQ. V shed 6 bases and J 0 bases; nucleotides not matched to a gene: 9. The CDR3, as DNA: TGTGCCAGCAGGCTCCCCCGACAGGGGAACCAAGAGACCCAGTACTTC. The encoded protein is CASRLPRQGNQETQYF.

J is TRBJ1-2 and V is TRBV4-2, with TRBD1 matching 8 bases. The CDR3 is 15 residues long. The J segment lost 8 bases and the V segment lost 0 bases, leaving 8 bases of the junction unmatched. The germline gives CDR1 LGHNA, CDR2 YNFKEQ. CDR3 in DNA: TGTGCCAGCAGCCAAGAAGGAGGACAGGGAGAAGGCTACACCTTC. It translates to CASSQEGGQGEGYTF.

The chain links TRBV21-1 to TRBJ2-1; TRBD2 was called by the table and not checked on the DNA. TRBV21-1 is flagged as a pseudogene. This CDR3 contains 21 residues. CDR3 residues: CASSKDPPRGRERGVWNEQFF. CDR3 sequence (DNA): TGTGCCAGCAGCAAAGATCCACCGCGAGGGAGGGAGCGGGGAGTTTGGAATGAGCAGTTCTTC.

The chain has TRBV28 and TRBJ1-1; perhaps TRBD1 as D (5 bases). The germline gives CDR1 MDHEN, CDR2 SYDVKM. V was pared by 3 bases and J by 7 bases, with 21 bases between. The CDR3 has 16 residues. The CDR3 sequence is CASSLSGMGRLFEAFF. The CDR3 nucleotides are TGTGCCAGCAGTTTGTCAGGGATGGGCCGGTTATTTGAAGCTTTCTTT.

This rearrangement joins TRBV7-9 to TRBJ1-2; 7 nucleotides match TRBD1. The CDR3 extends over 14 amino acids. Germline CDR1 SEHNR, CDR2 FQNEAQ (reference sequence). J gave up 3 bases and V 5 bases, and 6 bases lay outside the gene matches. CDR3 sequence (DNA): TGTGCCAGCAGCCCCATAGACAGGGACTATGGCTACACCTTC. It is translated as CASSPIDRDYGYTF. Supplemented by reference TRBV7-9 and TRBJ1-2, the full variable domain reads DTGVSQNPRHKITKRGQNVTFRCDPISEHNRLYWYRQTLGQGPEFLTYFQNEAQLEKSRLLSDRFSAERPKGSFSTLEIQRTEQGDSAMYLCASSPIDRDYGYTFGSGTRLTVV.

This rearrangement joins TRBV7-9 to TRBJ1-4; D not certain. Trimming pared 5 bases from V and 8 bases from J, leaving 12 bases between. The CDR3 loop spans 13 amino acids. Germline CDR1 is SEHNR and CDR2 is FQNEAQ (reference sequence). The CDR3 DNA follows: TGTGCCAGCAGCCTGTCAGGTTTCGAAAAACTGTTTTTT. Amino acid sequence: CASSLSGFEKLFF.

V gene TRBV29-1 combines with J gene TRBJ2-1, with 8 bases matching TRBD2. There are 15 residues in the CDR3. In germline, CDR1 is SQVTM, CDR2 ANQGSEA. Trimming cost V 7 bases and J 2 bases; bases outside gene matches: 10. The CDR3 reads CSAIPGLGPYNEQFF. The CDR3 nucleotides are TGCAGCGCCATCCCGGGACTAGGTCCCTACAATGAGCAGTTCTTC.